The TCR beta chain described here comes from a study of immune evolution from preneoplasia to lung adenocarcinoma (dated by TCRdb to the early 2020s). Describing the broader study: HLA loss of heterozygosity was seen in roughly 7%, 15% and 33% of AIS, MIA and ADC lesions, and in no AAH lesions. A total of under 60 patients contributed TCR sequencing data. The study combined immune gene expression, TCR sequencing and multiplex immunofluorescence to profile immune contexture across lung adenocarcinoma precursors and invasive adenocarcinoma. According to the study, over a hundred samples were used for TCR sequencing. Resected precursor lesions (AAH, AIS, MIA) and invasive adenocarcinomas were compared against paired morphologically normal lung tissue. Whole exome sequencing and methylation data from the same cohort of nodules were integrated with the immune data. In total, the cohort included approximately 53 patients with pulmonary nodules, all of whom underwent surgical resection. The sample size depended on which specimens were available, not on a prior power calculation. POLYSOLVER was used to infer Class I HLA alleles from exome data, while LOHHLA was used to detect allele-specific HLA loss. Study-wide findings and limitations: The findings were based on association rather than direct causation, and larger cohorts with long-term follow-up and longitudinal biopsies were deemed needed. Clonality was highest in normal lung, while later-stage lesions appeared to show lower clonality but higher T cell density and diversity. Because all patients came from Japan and China, whether the findings apply to Western populations was uncertain. The highest top T cell clone frequencies were observed in normal lung, and a progressive decrease in top T cell clone frequencies appeared to occur from AAH through AIS, MIA and invasive adenocarcinoma. T cell clonality was highest in KRAS-mutant nodules compared with EGFR-mutant or double wild-type lesions.

V loses 0 bases at its end and J loses 5 bases; junction bases beyond the gene matches: 13. Its CDR3 holds 18 amino acids, cysteine through phenylalanine. CDR3 DNA is the only sequence kept; it has 54 bases, read in frame from the first base. The germline V gene (reference sequence) provides CDR1 LNHNV and CDR2 YYDKDF. The patients had resection in Japan or China between about 2014 and 2018. Two lung cancer pathologists independently confirmed the histologic diagnosis of each case on H&E slides. For nucleic acid extraction, premalignant or tumor cells were enriched by macro-dissection following pathologic assessment. DNA was isolated from FFPE tissue using the AllPrep DNA/RNA FFPE Kit. A word on this clone: The antigen this receptor binds is unknown. Qualities for individual bases were not recorded, and no much larger clone is one base off.

The immunoSEQ hsTCRbeta Kit was used to sequence TCR beta CDR3 regions from DNA. In the source study's methods: The ImmunoSEQ Analyzer was used to analyse the TCR sequencing data. T cell clonality was defined as 1 minus Pielou's evenness, as computed on productive rearrangements. T cell diversity was measured with the inverse Simpson index on productive templates. T cell density was defined as TCR beta template counts normalized to usable DNA, with usable DNA estimated by amplifying and sequencing housekeeping genes. TCR metrics were compared across histologic stages using two-sided Kruskal-Wallis tests. In its TCRdb copy, this immuneACCESS table keeps in-frame sequences only and misses some clones. Where compared with another copy, unresolved V genes explain less than half of these, and the others have no known cause. For V, J and clone size, that table is used; D and trimming come from the DNA. For this sample the table gives about 8,600 clones, of which approximately 79% were detected only once. The top ten constitute approximately 8.3% of the sample.

Sample: FFPE minimally invasive lung adenocarcinoma tissue. The cell subset or site label corresponds to: micro-invasive lung adenocarcinoma (MIA). This TCR derives from a donor at least 70 years old with lung adenocarcinoma. The receptor chain draws on TRBV15 and TRBJ2-5; a stretch of 9 junction bases matches TRBD1. The CDR3: CATSRDGLYRGLGETQYF. The DNA reads as follows: TGTGCCACCAGCAGAGATGGGTTATACAGGGGGCTCGGGGAGACCCAGTACTTC.